The present T cell receptor (beta chain) was sequenced within a study of technical replicates of blood from four donors. Data came from immunoSEQ multiplex PCR; TCRdb stores just in-frame clones and leaves some out. The table includes under 100,000 clones, 96% detected once. The specimen was T cells isolated from PBMCs. The receptor was isolated from a human donor in good health.

The chain's CDR3 is CASSLRAEGSGYTF. The CDR3 coding sequence is TGTGCCAGCAGCTTGAGGGCCGAGGGATCGGGCTACACCTTC. This chain uses TRBV5-4 with TRBJ1-2; D not certain. V lost 1 base and J lost 8, with 15 bases in between. This CDR3 has 14 amino acids. Germline CDR1 is SGHNT and CDR2 is YYREEE (reference sequence).